The source of this TCR beta chain is a study of CD8 T cells in Susac syndrome. TCR beta from blood CD8+ and CD4+ T cells was sequenced. Healthy donors acted as controls, with matching for age and sex. TEMRA cells were FACS-enriched, unlike CD8+ and CD4+ T cells, which were negatively isolated. This clonotype was seen a single time. Random hexamers primed reverse transcription of about 0.45 to 1 ug RNA. By means of immunoSEQ multiplex PCR, TCR beta CDR3 spanning 54 Vbeta and 13 Jbeta underwent amplification. From the immunoSEQ multiplex PCR reads, TCRdb called clonotypes with MiXCR, one entry per CDR3 protein. The profile shows 110,000 or so distinct CDR3 sequences, 94% of them singletons. What was sequenced was CD4+ T cells from PBMCs. The TCR sequence derives from a human donor in good health.

The CDR3 spells CASSFSGEEAQYF. The CDR3 DNA is TGTGCCAGCAGCTTTAGCGGAGAGGAGGCCCAGTACTTC. This chain connects TRBV3-1 to TRBJ2-5; D might be TRBD2 (6 bases). The V gene's germline CDR1 is LGHDT and CDR2 YNNKEL (reference sequence). This CDR3 spans 13 amino acids. Trimming pared 5 bases from V and 9 bases from J, leaving 16 bases between.